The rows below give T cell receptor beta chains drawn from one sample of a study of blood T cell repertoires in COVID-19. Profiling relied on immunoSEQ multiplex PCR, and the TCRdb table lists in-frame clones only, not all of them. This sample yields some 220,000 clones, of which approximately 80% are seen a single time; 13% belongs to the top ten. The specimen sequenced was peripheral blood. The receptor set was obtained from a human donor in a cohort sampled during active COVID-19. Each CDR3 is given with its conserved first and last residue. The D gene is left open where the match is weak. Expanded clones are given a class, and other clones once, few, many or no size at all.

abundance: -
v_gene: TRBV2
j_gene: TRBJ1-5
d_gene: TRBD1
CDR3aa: CASSRTGVQPQHF
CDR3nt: TGTGCCAGCAGTAGGACAGGGGTACAGCCCCAGCATTTT

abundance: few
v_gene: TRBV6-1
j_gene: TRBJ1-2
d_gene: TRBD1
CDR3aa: CASSEQHRGSYGYTF
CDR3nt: TGTGCCAGCAGTGAACAGCACAGGGGATCCTATGGCTACACCTTC

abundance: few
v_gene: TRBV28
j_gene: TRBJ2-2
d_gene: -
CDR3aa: CASSSPRGTGELFF
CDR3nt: TGTGCCAGCAGCAGTCCGCGGGGCACCGGGGAGCTGTTTTTT

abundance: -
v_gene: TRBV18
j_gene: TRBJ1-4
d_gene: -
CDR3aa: CASSPSQGLGEKLFF
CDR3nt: TGTGCCAGCTCACCCTCCCAGGGTTTAGGCGAAAAACTGTTTTTT

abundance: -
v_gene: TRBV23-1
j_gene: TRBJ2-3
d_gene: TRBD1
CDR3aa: CASSQSGPGQFSTDTQYF
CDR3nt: TGCGCCAGCAGTCAATCGGGCCCGGGACAGTTCTCCACAGATACGCAGTATTTT

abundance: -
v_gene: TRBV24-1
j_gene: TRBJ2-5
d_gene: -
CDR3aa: CATLSGWETQYF
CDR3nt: TGTGCCACCCTCTCAGGTTGGGAGACCCAGTACTTC

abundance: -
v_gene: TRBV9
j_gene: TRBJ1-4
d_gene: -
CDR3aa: CASSVGRVPEKLFF
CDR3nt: TGTGCCAGCAGCGTAGGGAGGGTTCCTGAAAAACTGTTTTTT

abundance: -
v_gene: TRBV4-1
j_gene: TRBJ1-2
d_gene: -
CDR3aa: CASSPATVSNYGYTF
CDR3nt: TGCGCCAGCAGCCCGGCGACAGTCTCTAACTATGGCTACACCTTC

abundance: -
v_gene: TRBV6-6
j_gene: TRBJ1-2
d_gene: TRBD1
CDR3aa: CASSYPDRVYGYTF
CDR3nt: TGTGCCAGCAGTTACCCGGACAGGGTCTATGGCTACACCTTC

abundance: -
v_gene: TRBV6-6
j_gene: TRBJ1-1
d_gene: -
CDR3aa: CASSYSLPGAFF
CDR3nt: TGTGCCAGCAGTTACTCGCTCCCGGGAGCTTTCTTT

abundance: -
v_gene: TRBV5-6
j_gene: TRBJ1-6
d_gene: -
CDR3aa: CASSLDTGNSPLHF
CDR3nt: TGTGCCAGCAGCTTAGACACGGGAAATTCACCCCTCCACTTT

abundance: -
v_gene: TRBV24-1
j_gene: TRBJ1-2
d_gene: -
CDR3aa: CATSDFWKRYGYTF
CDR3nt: TGTGCCACCAGTGATTTTTGGAAGAGGTATGGCTACACCTTC

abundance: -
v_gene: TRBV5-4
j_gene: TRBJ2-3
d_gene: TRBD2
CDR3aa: CASSRSGSGADTQYF
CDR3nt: TGTGCCAGCAGCCGTAGCGGGAGCGGTGCAGATACGCAGTATTTT

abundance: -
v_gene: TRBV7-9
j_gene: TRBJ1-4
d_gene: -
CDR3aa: CASSLTASSEKLFF
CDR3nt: TGTGCCAGCAGCTTAACGGCTAGTAGCGAAAAACTGTTTTTT

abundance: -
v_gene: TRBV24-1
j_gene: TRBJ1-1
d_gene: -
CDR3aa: CATSDFFTGSGAFF
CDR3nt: TGTGCCACCAGTGATTTCTTTACAGGGAGCGGAGCTTTCTTT

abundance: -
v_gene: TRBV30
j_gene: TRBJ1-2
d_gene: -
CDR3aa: CAWAGPGVTF
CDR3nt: TGTGCCTGGGCCGGCCCCGGGGTAACCTTC

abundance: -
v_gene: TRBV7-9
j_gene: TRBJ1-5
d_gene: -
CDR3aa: CASSETRGKPQHF
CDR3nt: TGTGCCAGCAGCGAGACCCGGGGGAAGCCCCAGCATTTT

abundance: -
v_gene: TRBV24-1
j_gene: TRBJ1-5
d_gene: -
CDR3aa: CATSDARWGDGNQPQHF
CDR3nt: TGTGCCACCAGTGATGCTCGGTGGGGGGACGGCAATCAGCCCCAGCATTTT

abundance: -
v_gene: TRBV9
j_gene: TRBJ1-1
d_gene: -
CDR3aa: CASSPLLNTEAFF
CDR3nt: TGTGCCAGCAGCCCTCTCTTGAACACTGAAGCTTTCTTT

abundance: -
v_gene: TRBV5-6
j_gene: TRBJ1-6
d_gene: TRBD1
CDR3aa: CASSSSRQGNFVFSPLHF
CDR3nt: TGTGCCAGCAGCTCCTCTAGACAGGGAAATTTCGTTTTTTCACCCCTCCACTTT

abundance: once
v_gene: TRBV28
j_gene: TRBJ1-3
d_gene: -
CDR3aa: CASSLQGSKLFSGNTIYF
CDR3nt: TGTGCCAGCAGTCTCCAGGGAAGCAAATTATTCTCTGGAAACACCATATATTTT

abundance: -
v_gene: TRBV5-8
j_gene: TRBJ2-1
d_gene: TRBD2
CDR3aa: CASSLNPSGAPTALNEQFF
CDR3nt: TGTGCCAGCAGCTTGAATCCTAGCGGGGCCCCTACGGCATTAAATGAGCAGTTCTTC

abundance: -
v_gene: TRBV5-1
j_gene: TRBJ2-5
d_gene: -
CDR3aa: CASSLPGGTDLPRGQETQYF
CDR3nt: TGCGCCAGCAGCTTGCCGGGGGGGACAGACCTACCCCGAGGGCAAGAGACCCAGTACTTC

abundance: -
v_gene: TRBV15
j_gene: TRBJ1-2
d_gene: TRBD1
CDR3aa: CATSRDGTGNGYTF
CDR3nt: TGTGCCACCAGCAGAGACGGGACAGGGAATGGCTACACCTTC

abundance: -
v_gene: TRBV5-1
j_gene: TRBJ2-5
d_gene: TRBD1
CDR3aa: CASSSGRQGYQETQYF
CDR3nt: TGCGCCAGCAGCTCCGGGAGACAGGGGTACCAAGAGACCCAGTACTTC

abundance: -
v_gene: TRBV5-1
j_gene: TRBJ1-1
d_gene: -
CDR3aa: CASSLGGLTEAFF
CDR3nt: TGCGCCAGCAGCTTGGGGGGGCTCACTGAAGCTTTCTTT

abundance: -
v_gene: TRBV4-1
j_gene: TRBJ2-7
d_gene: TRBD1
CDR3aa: CASSQDQGATYEQYF
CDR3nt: TGCGCCAGCAGCCAAGACCAGGGGGCGACGTACGAGCAGTACTTC

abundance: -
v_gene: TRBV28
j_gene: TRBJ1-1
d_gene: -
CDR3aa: CASSLAGKTEAFF
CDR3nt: TGTGCCAGCAGTTTAGCGGGGAAAACTGAAGCTTTCTTT

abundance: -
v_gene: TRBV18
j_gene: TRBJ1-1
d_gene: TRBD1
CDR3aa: CASSPTTGGNTEAFF
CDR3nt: TGTGCCAGCTCACCGACGACAGGGGGCAACACTGAAGCTTTCTTT

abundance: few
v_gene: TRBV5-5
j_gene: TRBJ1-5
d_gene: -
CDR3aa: CASSLYSGLQPQHF
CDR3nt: TGTGCCAGCAGCTTATATTCGGGGTTACAGCCCCAGCATTTT

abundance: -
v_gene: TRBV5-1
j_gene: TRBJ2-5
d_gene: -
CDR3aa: CASSLGRWETQYF
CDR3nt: TGCGCCAGCAGCTTGGGGCGGTGGGAGACCCAGTACTTC

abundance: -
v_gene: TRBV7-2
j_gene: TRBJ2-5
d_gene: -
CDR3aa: CASSLLGDQETQYF
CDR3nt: TGTGCCAGCAGCTTATTAGGGGATCAAGAGACCCAGTACTTC

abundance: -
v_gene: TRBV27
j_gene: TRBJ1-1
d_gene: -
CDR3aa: CASSLGIPGTFGQRNAEAFF
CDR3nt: TGTGCCAGCAGTTTAGGGATCCCCGGGACATTTGGACAGAGGAACGCTGAAGCTTTCTTT